This passage covers 15 T cell receptor beta chains from one sample sequenced in a study. MiXCR, applied by TCRdb to the 5' RACE reads, yields one record per CDR3 protein. The data show tens of thousands of distinct CDR3 sequences, roughly 27% seen once. The sequencing sample was made of memory CD4+ T cells sorted from a lymph node. Subset in this sample: memory CD4+ T cells, CD4+CD45RO+CD25-. The receptors shown here come from a female donor with breast cancer.

This clonotype was observed a handful of times. The chain carries TRBV6-1 and TRBJ2-7; 8 positions agree with TRBD1. There are 16 residues in the CDR3. The V segment lost 1 base and the J segment 2 bases; nucleotides outside the gene matches: 7. The germline V gene has CDR1 MNHNS and CDR2 SASEGT. CDR3 coding DNA: TGTGCCAGCAGTGAAGGGGTAAGGGACAGGACCTACGAGCAGTACTTC. Translation: CASSEGVRDRTYEQYF.

There are a few counts of this clonotype. The V gene is TRBV5-5, the J gene TRBJ2-1; D may be TRBD1 or TRBD2 (5 bases each). The CDR3 runs 17 residues. V gave up 0 bases and J gave up 7 bases, with 20 bases separating them. CDR1 SGHKS and CDR2 YYEKEE come from the germline V gene (reference sequence). The CDR3, as DNA: TGTGCCAGCAGCTTGGAGGCGAGGGGTTACGTAAGGAATGAGCAGTTCTTC. This gives the protein CASSLEARGYVRNEQFF.

This clonotype was observed a handful of times. The chain has TRBV6-6 and TRBJ1-1; TRBD1 agrees at 7 bases. Germline V gene data show CDR1 as MNHNY and CDR2 as SVGAGI (reference sequence). The CDR3 is made up of 14 amino acids. The trim removed 7 bases at V and 1 base at J, leaving 6 bases unmatched. CDR3 loop: CASTHGDRNTEAFF. The CDR3 DNA sequence: TGTGCCAGCACCCACGGGGACAGGAACACTGAAGCTTTCTTT.

There are a few counts of this clonotype. The chain recombines TRBV19 with TRBJ2-1; D might be TRBD2 (5 bases). Trimming left V 3 bases short and J 5 bases short, with 11 bases between. The CDR3 runs 14 residues. CDR1 is LNHDA and CDR2 is SQIVND in the germline V gene (reference sequence). As DNA, the CDR3 is TGTGCCAGTAGTATCGTAGTCGGGGACAATGAGCAGTTCTTC. Amino acids: CASSIVVGDNEQFF.

The chain employs TRBV6-2 or TRBV6-3 and TRBJ2-7; D remains ambiguous. V gave up 8 bases and J gave up 1 base, with 9 bases separating them. CDR1 MNHEY and CDR2 SVGEGT come from the germline V gene. This CDR3 has 12 residues. The chain's CDR3 is CASGDISYEQYF. The DNA of the CDR3 is TGTGCCAGCGGAGACATTTCCTACGAGCAGTACTTC.

This clonotype was found a few times. The V gene is TRBV11-2, the J gene TRBJ2-7, with D possibly being TRBD1 or TRBD2 (5 bases each). This CDR3 spans 14 amino acids. The germline gives CDR1 SGHAT, CDR2 FQNNGV. V lost 4 bases and J lost 0, with 10 bases in between. The CDR3 region is CASSSGRASYEQYF. The CDR3 DNA follows: TGTGCCAGCAGCTCGGGACGCGCCTCCTACGAGCAGTACTTC.

This clonotype was seen at least ten times. This rearrangement joins TRBV4-1 to TRBJ1-2, with unresolved D. The CDR3 covers 15 residues. V gave up 4 bases and J gave up 3 bases, with 15 bases separating them. The germline CDR1 and CDR2 sequences are MGHRA and YSYEKL. Written as DNA, the CDR3 is TGCGCCAGCAGCCGTCTCGCTAGGGAGGACTATGGCTACACCTTC. Translation: CASSRLAREDYGYTF.

This chain uses TRBV9 with TRBJ2-7, with unresolved D. V lost 9 bases and J lost 3, with 4 bases in between. The CDR3 consists of 9 residues. Per germline, CDR1 SGDLS and CDR2 YYNGEE. The CDR3 here is CATHYEQYF. The DNA of the CDR3 is TGTGCCACCCACTACGAGCAGTACTTC.

This clonotype was detected only once. At one of its ends the junction is not consistent with the germline gene, which may arise from a read error. This chain uses TRBV5-1 with TRBJ1-1; D is undetermined. This CDR3 is built from 13 residues. Germline CDR1 SGHRS, CDR2 YFSETQ. As DNA, the CDR3 is TGCGCCAGCAGCTTGACGACGAACACTGAAGCTTCCTTT. Amino acid sequence: CASSLTTNTEASF. Using reference TRBV5-1 and TRBJ1-1 for the parts outside the CDR3, the full variable domain is KAGVTQTPRYLIKTRGQQVTLSCSPISGHRSVSWYQQTPGQGLQFLFEYFSETQRNKGNFPGRFSGRQFSNSRSEMNVSTLELGDSALYLCASSLTTNTEASFGQGTRLTVV.

This chain's CDR3 is CASSSGRVLSYEQYF. CDR3 coding DNA: TGTGCCAGCAGCTCCGGCAGGGTGCTCTCCTACGAGCAGTACTTC. This chain connects TRBV7-9 to TRBJ2-7, with TRBD1 as a possible D gene (5 bases). V dropped 4 bases and J dropped 0 bases, with 13 bases sitting between them. CDR3 size: 15 residues. The V gene's germline CDR1 is SEHNR and CDR2 FQNEAQ (reference sequence).

This clonotype was observed once. The J gene is TRBJ2-7, the V gene TRBV25-1; the match to TRBD1 covers 8 bases. V lost 3 bases to trimming and J lost 2 bases; unmatched junction nucleotides: 15. The CDR3 sequence is 18 residues long. From germline, CDR1 is MGHDK and CDR2 SYGVNS. CDR3 sequence: CASSEPQCEQGATYEQYF. CDR3 DNA sequence: TGTGCCAGCAGTGAGCCCCAGTGTGAGCAGGGGGCCACCTACGAGCAGTACTTC.

This chain uses TRBV12-3 or TRBV12-4 with TRBJ1-6; 9 bases are a match to TRBD1. Unmatched junction bases numbered 1, after V lost 5 bases and J lost 2 bases. The CDR3 has 15 amino acids. The CDR3 DNA reads TGTGCCAGCAGTCGGGACAGGGCCTATAATTCACCCCTCCACTTT. The encoded protein is CASSRDRAYNSPLHF.

This clonotype was recorded at least ten times. The chain uses TRBV5-6 and TRBJ2-5, with TRBD1 identical over 8 bases. This CDR3 region has 15 residues. Germline V gene data show CDR1 as SGHDT and CDR2 as YYEEEE. V gave up 0 bases and J gave up 0 bases; unmatched junction bases: 1. For the CDR3, the DNA is TGTGCCAGCAGCTTGGGGGACAGGTACCAAGAGACCCAGTACTTC. Protein product: CASSLGDRYQETQYF.

This clonotype was detected a few times. V is TRBV29-1 and J is TRBJ2-3, with TRBD2 matching 12 bases. The length of the CDR3 is 15 residues. The J segment lost 2 bases and the V segment lost 5 bases, leaving 5 bases of the junction unmatched. Looked up from germline, CDR1 is SQVTM and CDR2 is ANQGSEA. The CDR3 DNA reads TGCAGCGTTACTGGACTAGCGGGACCCACAGATACGCAGTATTTT. Amino acid sequence: CSVTGLAGPTDTQYF.

The V call is TRBV7-2, the J call TRBJ2-7; possibly TRBD2 for D (7 bases). CDR1 and CDR2 from the germline V gene are SGHTA and FQGNSA. Trimming shortened V by 3 bases and J by 0 bases, and 12 bases separated the two germline ends. The CDR3 covers 15 residues. CDR3 nucleotides: TGTGCCAGCAGCTTCCGGGCGGGGGCCTCCTACGAGCAGTACTTC. It encodes CASSFRAGASYEQYF.